Given below is one T cell receptor beta chain in context. This table comes from immunoSEQ multiplex PCR, and its TCRdb copy is limited to in-frame clones, with some not included. The sample has about 59,000 clones, approximately 94% seen once. The sample comes from a study of T cell changes during pregnancy in multiple sclerosis. CDR1 and CDR2 (germline): LNHDA, SQIVND (reference sequence). The CDR3 consists of 14 residues. V lost 5 bases, J lost 7 bases, and 8 bases stayed unmatched. V gene TRBV19 combines with J gene TRBJ2-1; TRBD1 agrees at 7 bases. This specimen consisted of CD8+ T cells from peripheral blood mononuclear cells, obtained after pregnancy. The receptor's source is a female donor with multiple sclerosis, enrolled in a pregnancy study. As DNA, the CDR3 is TGTGCCAGTAGTGAAGGGGGCGGGTTGAATGAGCAGTTCTTC. Translating it yields CASSEGGGLNEQFF.